Below, 2 T cell receptor beta chains from the same sample are listed, as sequenced in a study of T cell responses to AZD1222 COVID-19 vaccine. TCRdb's copy holds only in-frame clones and misses some; the assay was immunoSEQ multiplex PCR. The sample has about 160,000 clones, around 95% seen once; the top ten hold roughly 1.3%. The source material was peripheral blood, sampled on day 0 of AZD1222 vaccination. The receptor source for this set is an adult in good health.

This chain links TRBV10-2 with TRBJ2-7; tentatively, D is TRBD2 (5 bases). V gave up 11 bases and J gave up 5 bases, with 13 bases separating them. This CDR3 contains 11 residues. Germline values: CDR1 WSHSY, CDR2 SAAADI. CDR3 residues: CAVQRGNEQYV. The CDR3 DNA sequence: TGCGCCGTTCAAAGAGGGAACGAGCAGTACGTC.

This sequence joins TRBV7-2 and TRBJ1-5; the D is unclear. V gave up 0 bases and J gave up 2 bases, with 2 bases separating them. Germline CDR1 and CDR2: SGHTA and FQGNSA. The CDR3 contains 13 residues. CDR3 residues: CASSLARNQPQHF. The CDR3 DNA sequence: TGTGCCAGCAGCTTAGCCCGCAATCAGCCCCAGCATTTT. The whole variable domain, filled in from reference TRBV7-2 and TRBJ1-5, reads GAGVSQSPSNKVTEKGKDVELRCDPISGHTALYWYRQSLGQGLEFLIYFQGNSAPDKSGLPSDRFSAERTGGSVSTLTIQRTQQEDSAVYLCASSLARNQPQHFGDGTRLSIL.